These 23 T cell receptor beta chains were sequenced from one sample in a study of blood T cells in healthy people across ages. Primers used in a second PCR of roughly 6 to 11 cycles were a sample-barcoded 5' primer and a J-beta primer mix. TCRdb reanalysed the 5' RACE reads using MiXCR and keeps one entry per CDR3 protein. The sample contains fewer than 1.5 million distinct CDR3 sequences, roughly 40% of which appear only once. The sample comprised blood. These receptors were obtained from a woman aged 18-35 years in good health.

This chain uses TRBV20-1 with TRBJ2-3; the match to TRBD2 covers 8 bases. The CDR3 extends over 17 amino acids. Germline CDR1 DFQATT, CDR2 SNEGSKA (reference sequence). Trimming cost V 2 bases and J 0 bases; bases outside gene matches: 10. The CDR3 DNA is TGCAGTGCTAGAACGGGGGGGCCTACCTCTAGCACAGATACGCAGTATTTT. It is translated as CSARTGGPTSSTDTQYF.

V gene TRBV20-1 combines with J gene TRBJ1-1; TRBD1 agrees at 7 bases. The V gene end was trimmed by 1 base and the J gene end by 0 bases; junction bases not matched to a gene: 8. From germline, CDR1 is DFQATT and CDR2 SNEGSKA (reference sequence). The CDR3 loop spans 16 amino acids. The CDR3 here is CSARGRGVGMNTEAFF. The CDR3 bases are TGCAGTGCTAGAGGCAGGGGGGTTGGGATGAACACTGAAGCTTTCTTT.

This clonotype occurred once. This chain connects TRBV11-2 to TRBJ2-5; TRBD2 might be the D (5 bases). The J call may be faulty, since TRBJ2-7 better matches the DNA end. The CDR3 consists of 15 residues. Germline CDR1 SGHAT, CDR2 FQNNGV. CDR3 nucleotide sequence: TGTGCCAGCAGCTTGGTAGCGAGGTCACCCTACGAGCAGTACTTC. Its translation: CASSLVARSPYEQYF.

The V call is TRBV10-3, the J call TRBJ2-3, with no clear D. This CDR3 comprises 14 residues. The germline gives CDR1 ENHRY, CDR2 SYGVKD. Trimming stripped 2 bases from V and 10 bases from J, with 16 bases between. The CDR3 spells CAISEAGGNPAQYF. The DNA of the CDR3 is TGTGCCATCAGTGAGGCAGGTGGCAACCCGGCGCAGTATTTT.

The V call is TRBV7-7, the J call TRBJ2-1; no clear D. The CDR3 runs 15 residues. Between the trimmed V and J ends, which lost 1 base and 0 bases, there was a span of 7 bases. Germline V gene data show CDR1 as SSHAT and CDR2 as FNYEAQ (reference sequence). The CDR3: CASSLVYSSYNEQFF. CDR3 in DNA: TGTGCCAGCAGCTTAGTTTACAGCTCCTACAATGAGCAGTTCTTC.

This chain joins TRBV20-1 and TRBJ1-2, with 11 bases lining up with TRBD1. CDR1 and CDR2 from the germline V gene are DFQATT and SNEGSKA (reference sequence). The CDR3 has 14 amino acids. V was pared by 5 bases and J by 3 bases, with 5 bases of the junction left unmatched. The CDR3 is CSAPRTGGDYGYTF. CDR3 sequence (DNA): TGCAGTGCTCCTCGGACAGGGGGCGACTATGGCTACACCTTC.

V usage is TRBV4-1 and J usage is TRBJ2-1; 9 bases map to TRBD2. With 0 bases clipped from V and 8 bases from J, the junction kept 8 bases outside the gene matches. Germline-derived CDR1 and CDR2 are MGHRA and YSYEKL. This CDR3 region has 16 residues. The CDR3 DNA follows: TGCGCCAGCAGCCAAGATGAGGCTAGCGGGGTGGATGAGCAGTTCTTC. The encoded protein is CASSQDEASGVDEQFF.

The gene calls are TRBV6-5 and TRBJ2-5; TRBD1 agrees at 8 bases. Germline CDR1 reads MNHEY; CDR2 reads SVGAGI. This CDR3 spans 15 amino acids. V dropped 0 bases and J dropped 5; count of bases not matched to a gene: 5. The CDR3 region has the DNA TGTGCCAGCAGTTACTCGGCAGGGGGCTTCGAGACCCAGTACTTC. This translates into CASSYSAGGFETQYF.

This clonotype was seen a few times. V gene TRBV7-2 combines with J gene TRBJ2-5, with 7 bases that match TRBD1. Germline V gives CDR1 SGHTA, CDR2 FQGNSA. The CDR3 length is 14 residues. V lost 2 bases to trimming and J lost 4 bases; unmatched junction nucleotides: 4. The CDR3 nucleotides read TGTGCCAGCAGCTTAAATCCAGGGGGAGAGACCCAGTACTTC. It yields the protein CASSLNPGGETQYF.

This clonotype was counted between two and nine times. The rearrangement joins TRBV11-1 to TRBJ2-5; weak D call: TRBD2 (6 bases). The J call is uncertain, as TRBJ2-7 better fits the DNA end. The CDR3 length is 16 residues. Per germline, CDR1 SGHAT and CDR2 FQDESV (reference sequence). CDR3 DNA sequence: TGTGCCAGCAGCTACGTGAGGGCGGGAAAGGCTGACGAGCAGTACTTC. This translates into CASSYVRAGKADEQYF.

This clonotype was observed a handful of times. The V gene is TRBV4-1, the J gene TRBJ2-2; D gene unclear. The V end lost 8 bases, the J end lost 7 bases, and 5 bases lay between the germline ends. The CDR3 is 10 residues long. CDR1 MGHRA and CDR2 YSYEKL come from the germline V gene. The CDR3 DNA reads as TGCGCCAGCTCGGGCGGGGAGCTGTTTTTT. This gives the protein CASSGGELFF.

This rearrangement joins TRBV20-1 to TRBJ2-1; the match to TRBD2 covers 10 bases. V dropped 2 bases and J dropped 4; count of bases not matched to a gene: 2. CDR1 DFQATT and CDR2 SNEGSKA come from the germline V gene (reference sequence). The CDR3 has 14 amino acids. In DNA, the CDR3 is TGCAGTGCTAGATGGACTAGCGGATACAATGAGCAGTTCTTC. Translated, it gives CSARWTSGYNEQFF.

This clonotype has only a few counts. The chain has TRBV7-2 and TRBJ2-7, with D unclear. The CDR3 has 14 amino acids. CDR1 is SGHTA and CDR2 is FQGNSA in the germline V gene. Trimming pared 5 bases from V and 2 bases from J, leaving 13 bases between. The CDR3 region has the DNA TGTGCCAGCAGCCTCACGGCCGGTCCCTACGAGCAGTACTTC. It specifies CASSLTAGPYEQYF.

The chain recombines TRBV5-1 with TRBJ2-3; TRBD2 is a possible D gene (6 bases). Per germline, CDR1 SGHRS and CDR2 YFSETQ. V was shortened by 4 bases and J by 4 bases, with 10 bases between the two germline ends. The CDR3 contains 13 residues. The chain's CDR3 is CASSRGRADTQYF. The CDR3 coding sequence is TGCGCCAGCAGCCGGGGGAGAGCAGATACGCAGTATTTT.

A few counts support this clonotype. J is TRBJ2-7 and V is TRBV2; D perhaps matches TRBD1 (6 bases). Germline lookup yields CDR1 SNHLY and CDR2 FYNNEI. There are 15 residues in the CDR3. Trimming cost V 2 bases and J 7 bases, with 18 bases left between them. The CDR3 bases are TGTGCCAGCAGTGAATCGGGACATACTTCGGGTGAGCAGTACTTC. Amino acids: CASSESGHTSGEQYF.

V usage is TRBV2 and J usage is TRBJ2-2; unclear D gene. Germline V CDR1 and CDR2: SNHLY, FYNNEI. Trimming took 5 bases from V and 3 from J, leaving 10 bases between them. The length of the CDR3 is 14 residues. The CDR3 protein is CASSPVVDTGELFF. In DNA, the CDR3 is TGTGCCAGCAGTCCCGTCGTAGACACCGGGGAGCTGTTTTTT.

V is TRBV6-5 and J is TRBJ2-1, with 7 nucleotides matching TRBD1. The CDR3 sequence is 14 residues long. J lost 5 bases, V lost 9 bases, and 10 bases had no gene match. Per germline, CDR1 MNHEY and CDR2 SVGAGI. CDR3 sequence reads: CARKDRDSDNEQFF. The CDR3 DNA sequence: TGTGCCAGGAAAGACCGGGACAGTGACAATGAGCAGTTCTTC.

This chain connects TRBV7-8 to TRBJ2-5; the D is unclear. This CDR3 is built from 12 residues. The V gene lost 5 bases and the J gene lost 6 bases, with 10 bases spanning the gap. Per the germline V gene, CDR1 is SGHVS and CDR2 is FQNEAQ. The CDR3 DNA follows: TGTGCCAGCAGCCCACCTTCGCAGACCCAGTACTTC. The encoded protein is CASSPPSQTQYF.

The V and J genes are TRBV12-3 or TRBV12-4 and TRBJ2-7, with 8 bases fitting TRBD2. After removal of 6 bases from V and 5 bases from J, the junction contained 0 bases not matched to a gene. The CDR3 is made up of 11 amino acids. The CDR3 reads CASRRGDEQYF. The DNA of the CDR3 is TGTGCCAGCAGGCGGGGGGACGAGCAGTACTTC.

This chain links TRBV7-2 with TRBJ2-1; D is unclear. CDR1 and CDR2 (germline): SGHTA, FQGNSA. The CDR3 is 14 residues long. With 8 bases removed from V and 3 bases from J, the gap between germline ends came to 14 bases. In nucleotides, the CDR3 is TGTGCCAGCCGGCTCGCCCGCGGCTACAATGAGCAGTTCTTC. Its translation: CASRLARGYNEQFF.

This clonotype occurred a few times. V and J are TRBV29-1 and TRBJ2-7; weak D call: TRBD2 (6 bases). Near its end, the DNA agrees better with TRBJ2-5, so the J call may be wrong. The CDR3 loop spans 13 amino acids. Germline values: CDR1 SQVTM, CDR2 ANQGSEA. This CDR3 reads CSVEVEGPETQYF. CDR3 nucleotides: TGCAGCGTTGAAGTGGAGGGCCCAGAGACCCAGTACTTC.

The rearrangement joins TRBV3-1 to TRBJ2-7, with TRBD2 matching over 12 bases. Gene TRBJ2-5 matches the end of the DNA better, so the J call may be wrong. This CDR3 is 16 amino acids long. Germline values: CDR1 LGHDT, CDR2 YNNKEL (reference sequence). The chain's CDR3 is CASSSTSGSVQETQYF. In DNA form, the CDR3 reads TGTGCCAGCAGCTCGACTAGCGGGAGCGTCCAAGAGACCCAGTACTTC.

The chain links TRBV11-2 to TRBJ2-3; no firm D call. The CDR3 extends over 15 amino acids. CDR1 and CDR2 from the germline V gene are SGHAT and FQNNGV. V lost 4 bases to trimming and J lost 5 bases, with 16 bases between them. CDR3 in amino acids: CASSSPTLALDTQYF. As DNA, the CDR3 is TGTGCCAGCAGCTCCCCAACCTTAGCCCTAGATACGCAGTATTTT.